This TCR beta chain was documented in a study of blood T cell repertoires in COVID-19. Background on the study: PBMCs, B-cell-depleted T cells, or T cells were the source of the cDNA or gDNA that made up the material.

Original handling: By means of reference gene primer amplification, nucleated cell counts were estimated. Clones were sequenced by immunoSEQ multiplex PCR, and TCRdb holds only the in-frame ones, with some missing. For V, J and clone size, that table is used; D and trimming come from the DNA. Of approximately 350,000 clones listed, 80% to 90% are singletons. Sequenced sample: peripheral blood. The origin of this receptor is a man aged 25 to 45 with active or convalescent COVID-19.

Here the CDR3 reads CASSLYPGEGNEQYF. The DNA of the CDR3 is TGTGCCAGCAGCTTGTACCCGGGAGAGGGAAACGAGCAGTACTTC. The gene calls are TRBV5-4 and TRBJ2-7, with a weak D call TRBD2 (6 bases). Germline CDR1 SGHNT, CDR2 YYREEE (reference sequence). This CDR3 spans 15 amino acids. V was clipped by 1 base and J by 5 bases, with 16 bases between them. Filled out from reference TRBV5-4 and TRBJ2-7, the complete variable domain reads ETGVTQSPTHLIKTRGQQVTLRCSSQSGHNTVSWYQQALGQGPQFIFQYYREEENGRGNFPPRFSGLQFPNYSSELNVNALELDDSALYLCASSLYPGEGNEQYFGPGTRLTVT.